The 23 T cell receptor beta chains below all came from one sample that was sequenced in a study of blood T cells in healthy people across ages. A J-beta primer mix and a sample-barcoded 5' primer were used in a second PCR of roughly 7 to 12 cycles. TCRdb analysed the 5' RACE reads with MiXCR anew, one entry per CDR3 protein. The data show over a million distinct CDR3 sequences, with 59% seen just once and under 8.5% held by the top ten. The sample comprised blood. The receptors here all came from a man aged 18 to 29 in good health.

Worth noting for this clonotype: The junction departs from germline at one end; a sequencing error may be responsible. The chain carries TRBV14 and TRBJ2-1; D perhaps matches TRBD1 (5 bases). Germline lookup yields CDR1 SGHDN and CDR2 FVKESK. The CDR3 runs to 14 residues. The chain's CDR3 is CASSQILARGEQFF. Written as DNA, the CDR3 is TGTGCCAGCAGCCAAATTTTAGCTAGGGGTGAGCAGTTCTTT.

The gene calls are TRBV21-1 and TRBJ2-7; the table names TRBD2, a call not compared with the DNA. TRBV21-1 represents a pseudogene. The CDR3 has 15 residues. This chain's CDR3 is CASVLAARHSYEQYF. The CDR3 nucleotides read TGTGCATCGGTACTAGCGGCCCGTCACTCCTACGAGCAGTACTTC.

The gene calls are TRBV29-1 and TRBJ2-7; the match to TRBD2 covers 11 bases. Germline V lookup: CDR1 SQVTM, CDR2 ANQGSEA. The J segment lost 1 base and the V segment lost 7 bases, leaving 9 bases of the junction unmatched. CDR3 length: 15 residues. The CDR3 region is CSGGLTSGISYEQYF. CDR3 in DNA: TGCAGCGGGGGGCTGACTAGCGGGATTTCCTACGAGCAGTACTTC.

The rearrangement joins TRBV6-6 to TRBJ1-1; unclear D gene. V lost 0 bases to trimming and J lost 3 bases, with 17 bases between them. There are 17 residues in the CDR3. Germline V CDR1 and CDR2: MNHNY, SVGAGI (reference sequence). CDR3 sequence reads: CASSYSRDPAGYTEAFF. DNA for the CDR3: TGTGCCAGCAGTTACTCGCGGGATCCCGCGGGGTACACTGAAGCTTTCTTT.

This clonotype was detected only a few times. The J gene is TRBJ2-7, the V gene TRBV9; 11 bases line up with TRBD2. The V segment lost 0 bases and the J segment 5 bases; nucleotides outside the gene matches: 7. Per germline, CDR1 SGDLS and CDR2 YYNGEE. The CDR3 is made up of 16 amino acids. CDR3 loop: CASSVELAGGVNEQYF. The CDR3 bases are TGTGCCAGCAGCGTAGAGCTAGCGGGAGGTGTCAACGAGCAGTACTTC.

This chain's CDR3 is CASSQAYRGSGSPLHF. For the CDR3, the DNA is TGTGCCAGCAGCCAGGCCTACCGAGGCAGTGGTTCACCCCTCCACTTT. The chain combines TRBV3-1 with TRBJ1-6; D is unclear. Germline CDR1 reads LGHDT; CDR2 reads YNNKEL (reference sequence). The CDR3 spans 16 residues. The ends were cut back, 3 bases at V and 9 bases at J, with 18 bases in the middle.

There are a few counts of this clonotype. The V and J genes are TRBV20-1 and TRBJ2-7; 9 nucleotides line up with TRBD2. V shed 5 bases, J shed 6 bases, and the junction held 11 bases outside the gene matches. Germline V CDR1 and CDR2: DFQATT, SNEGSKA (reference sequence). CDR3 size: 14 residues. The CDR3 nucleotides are TGCAGTGCTTTTCCCAGCGGGAGGAAGTCCGAGCAGTACTTC. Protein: CSAFPSGRKSEQYF.

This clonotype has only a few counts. Here the CDR3 DNA reads TGCAGTGCTTCAACCCAGCGGGAACCCTACGAGCAGTACTTC. The encoded protein is CSASTQREPYEQYF. The chain recombines TRBV20-1 with TRBJ2-7; 7 positions match TRBD2. Per germline, CDR1 DFQATT and CDR2 SNEGSKA (reference sequence). CDR3 length equals 14 residues. Losses at the gene ends were 5 bases for V and 2 bases for J; bases not matched to a gene: 9.

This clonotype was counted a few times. In DNA, the CDR3 is TGTGCCAGCAGTTTGGTCGCGGGAGGGATTTACGAGCAGTACTTC. As protein: CASSLVAGGIYEQYF. The V gene is TRBV27, the J gene TRBJ2-7, with 9 bases lining up with TRBD2. Germline CDR1 reads MNHEY; CDR2 reads SMNVEV (reference sequence). V gave up 3 bases and J gave up 4 bases; unmatched junction bases: 7. The CDR3 spans 15 residues.

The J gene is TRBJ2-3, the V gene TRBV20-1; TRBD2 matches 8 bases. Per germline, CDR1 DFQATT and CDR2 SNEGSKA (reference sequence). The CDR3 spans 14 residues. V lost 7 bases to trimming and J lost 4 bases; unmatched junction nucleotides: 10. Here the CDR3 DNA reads TGCAGTGTCCGAAGCGGGGGTGGAGCAGATACGCAGTATTTT. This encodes CSVRSGGGADTQYF.

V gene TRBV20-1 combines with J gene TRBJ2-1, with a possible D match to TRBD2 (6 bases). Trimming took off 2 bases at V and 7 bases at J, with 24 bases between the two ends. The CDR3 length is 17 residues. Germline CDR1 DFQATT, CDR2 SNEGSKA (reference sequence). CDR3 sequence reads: CSARLPFREKRYNEQFF. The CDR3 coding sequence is TGCAGTGCTAGACTCCCGTTCCGGGAGAAGAGGTATAATGAGCAGTTCTTC.

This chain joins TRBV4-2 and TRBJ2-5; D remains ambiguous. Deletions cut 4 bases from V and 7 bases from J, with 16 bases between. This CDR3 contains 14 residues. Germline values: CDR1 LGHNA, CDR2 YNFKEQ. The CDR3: CASSRSLAVGTQYF. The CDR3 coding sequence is TGTGCCAGCAGCCGGAGCCTGGCGGTTGGGACCCAGTACTTC.

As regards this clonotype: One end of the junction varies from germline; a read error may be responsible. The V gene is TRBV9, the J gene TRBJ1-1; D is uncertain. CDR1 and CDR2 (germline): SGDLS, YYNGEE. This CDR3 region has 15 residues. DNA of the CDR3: TGTGCCAGCAGCGTAGTTGACCCCATGAACACCGAAGCTTTCTTT. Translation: CASSVVDPMNTEAFF.

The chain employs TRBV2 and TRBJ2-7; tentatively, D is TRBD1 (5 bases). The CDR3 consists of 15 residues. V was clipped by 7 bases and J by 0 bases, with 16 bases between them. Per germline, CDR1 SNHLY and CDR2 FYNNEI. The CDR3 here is CASKRDSLSSYEQYF. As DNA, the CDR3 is TGTGCCAGCAAGCGAGACAGCCTTTCCTCCTACGAGCAGTACTTC.

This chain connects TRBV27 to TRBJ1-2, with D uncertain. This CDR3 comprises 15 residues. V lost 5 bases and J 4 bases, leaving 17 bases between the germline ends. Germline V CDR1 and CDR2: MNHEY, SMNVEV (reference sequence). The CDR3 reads CASSQTPPIRYGYTF. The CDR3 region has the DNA TGTGCCAGCAGTCAGACTCCCCCCATCCGCTATGGCTACACCTTC.

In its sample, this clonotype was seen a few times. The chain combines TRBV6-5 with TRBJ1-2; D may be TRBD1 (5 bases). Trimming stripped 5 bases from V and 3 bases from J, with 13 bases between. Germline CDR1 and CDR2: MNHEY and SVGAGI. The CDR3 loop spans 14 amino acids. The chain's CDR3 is CASSGGDGDYGYTF. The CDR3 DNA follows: TGTGCCAGCAGTGGGGGGGACGGAGACTATGGCTACACCTTC.

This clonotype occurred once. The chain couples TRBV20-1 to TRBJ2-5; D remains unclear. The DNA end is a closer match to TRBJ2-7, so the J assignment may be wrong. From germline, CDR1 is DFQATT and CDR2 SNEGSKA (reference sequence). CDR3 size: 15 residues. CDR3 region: CSARDVSESSYEQYF. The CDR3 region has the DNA TGCAGTGCTAGAGATGTGAGCGAGAGCTCCTACGAGCAGTACTTC.

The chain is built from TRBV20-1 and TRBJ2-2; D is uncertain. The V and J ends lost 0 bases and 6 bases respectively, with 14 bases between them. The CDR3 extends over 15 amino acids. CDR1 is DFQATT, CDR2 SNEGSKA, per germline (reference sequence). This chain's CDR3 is CSARDYRAVAGELFF. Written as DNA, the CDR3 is TGCAGTGCTAGAGATTATAGGGCTGTGGCCGGGGAGCTGTTTTTT.

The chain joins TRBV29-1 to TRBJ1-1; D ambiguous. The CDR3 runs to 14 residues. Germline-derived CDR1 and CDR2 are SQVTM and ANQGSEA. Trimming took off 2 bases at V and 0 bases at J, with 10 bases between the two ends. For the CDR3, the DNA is TGCAGCGTTGAACCAACTGGCCTGAACACTGAAGCTTTCTTT. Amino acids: CSVEPTGLNTEAFF.

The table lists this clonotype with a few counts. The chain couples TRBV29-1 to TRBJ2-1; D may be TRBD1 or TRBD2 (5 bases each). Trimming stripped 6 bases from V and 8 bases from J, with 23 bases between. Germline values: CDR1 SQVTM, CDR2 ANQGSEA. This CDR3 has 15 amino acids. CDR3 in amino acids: CSVEMTGTPVDEQFF. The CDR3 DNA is TGCAGCGTGGAAATGACCGGGACCCCAGTCGATGAGCAGTTCTTC.

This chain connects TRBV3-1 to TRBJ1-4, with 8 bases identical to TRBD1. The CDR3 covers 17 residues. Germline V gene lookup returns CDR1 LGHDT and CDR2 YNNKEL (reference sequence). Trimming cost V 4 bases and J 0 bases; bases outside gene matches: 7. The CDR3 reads CASSPDRGRATNEKLFF. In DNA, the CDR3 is TGTGCCAGCAGCCCCGACAGGGGCCGGGCAACTAATGAAAAACTGTTTTTT.

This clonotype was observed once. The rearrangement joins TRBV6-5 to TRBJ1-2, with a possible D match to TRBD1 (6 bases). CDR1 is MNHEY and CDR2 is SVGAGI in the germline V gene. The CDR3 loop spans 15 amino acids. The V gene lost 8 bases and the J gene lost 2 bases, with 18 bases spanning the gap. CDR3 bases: TGTGCCAGCGGGGAACTGACAGGATACAACTATGGCTACACCTTC. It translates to CASGELTGYNYGYTF.

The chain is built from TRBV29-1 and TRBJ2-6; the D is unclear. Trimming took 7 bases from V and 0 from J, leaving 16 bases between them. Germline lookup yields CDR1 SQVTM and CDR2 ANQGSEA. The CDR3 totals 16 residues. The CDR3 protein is CSARIPDDSGANVLTF. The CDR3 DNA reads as TGCAGCGCCCGAATACCCGATGACTCTGGGGCCAACGTCCTGACTTTC.